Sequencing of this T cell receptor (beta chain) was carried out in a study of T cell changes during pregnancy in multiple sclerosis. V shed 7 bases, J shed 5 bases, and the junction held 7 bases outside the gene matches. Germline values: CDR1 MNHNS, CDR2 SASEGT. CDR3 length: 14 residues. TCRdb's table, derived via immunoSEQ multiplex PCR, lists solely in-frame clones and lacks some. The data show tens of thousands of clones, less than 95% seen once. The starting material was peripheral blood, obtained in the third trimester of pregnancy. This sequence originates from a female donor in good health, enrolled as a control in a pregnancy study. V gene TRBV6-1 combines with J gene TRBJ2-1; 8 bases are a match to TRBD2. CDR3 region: CASTGRAVNNEQFF. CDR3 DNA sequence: TGTGCCAGCACCGGGAGGGCAGTGAACAATGAGCAGTTCTTC.